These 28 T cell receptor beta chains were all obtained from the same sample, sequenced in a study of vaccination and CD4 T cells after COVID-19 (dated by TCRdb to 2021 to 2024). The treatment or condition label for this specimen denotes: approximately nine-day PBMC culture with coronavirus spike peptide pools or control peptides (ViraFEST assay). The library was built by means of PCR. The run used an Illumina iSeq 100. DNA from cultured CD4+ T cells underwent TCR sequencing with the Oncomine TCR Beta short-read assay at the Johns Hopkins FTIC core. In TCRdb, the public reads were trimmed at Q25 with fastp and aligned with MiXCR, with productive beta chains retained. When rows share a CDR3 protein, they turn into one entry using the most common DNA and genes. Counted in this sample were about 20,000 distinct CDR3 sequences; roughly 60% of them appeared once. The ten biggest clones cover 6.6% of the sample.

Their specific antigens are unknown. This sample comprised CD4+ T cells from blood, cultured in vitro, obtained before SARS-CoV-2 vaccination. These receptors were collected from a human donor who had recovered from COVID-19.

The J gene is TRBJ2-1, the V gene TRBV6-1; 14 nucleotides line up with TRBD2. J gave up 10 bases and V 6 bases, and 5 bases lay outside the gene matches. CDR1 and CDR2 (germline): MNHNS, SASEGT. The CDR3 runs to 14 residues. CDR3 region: CASSRGLAGVEQFF. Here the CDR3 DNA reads TGTGCCAGCAGCCGGGGACTAGCGGGAGTCGAGCAGTTCTTC.

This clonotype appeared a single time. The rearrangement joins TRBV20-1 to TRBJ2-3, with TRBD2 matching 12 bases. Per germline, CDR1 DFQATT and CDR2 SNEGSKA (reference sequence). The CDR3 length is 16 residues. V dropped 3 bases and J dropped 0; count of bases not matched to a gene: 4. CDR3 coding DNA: TGCAGTGCTAGCTTCGGACTAGCGGGAAGCACAGATACGCAGTATTTT. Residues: CSASFGLAGSTDTQYF.

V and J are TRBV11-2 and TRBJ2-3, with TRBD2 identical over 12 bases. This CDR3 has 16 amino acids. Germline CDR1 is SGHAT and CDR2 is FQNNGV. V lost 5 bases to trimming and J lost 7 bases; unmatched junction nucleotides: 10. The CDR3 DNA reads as TGTGCCAGCAGCCCTTCGACTAGCGGGAGTTACTATACGCAGTATTTT. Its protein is CASSPSTSGSYYTQYF.

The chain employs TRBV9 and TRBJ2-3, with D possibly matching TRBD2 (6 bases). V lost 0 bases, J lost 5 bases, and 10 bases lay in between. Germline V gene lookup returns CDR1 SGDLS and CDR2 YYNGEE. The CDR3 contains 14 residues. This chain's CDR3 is CASSVAGSGDTQYF. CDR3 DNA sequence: TGTGCCAGCAGCGTAGCCGGGAGCGGAGATACGCAGTATTTT.

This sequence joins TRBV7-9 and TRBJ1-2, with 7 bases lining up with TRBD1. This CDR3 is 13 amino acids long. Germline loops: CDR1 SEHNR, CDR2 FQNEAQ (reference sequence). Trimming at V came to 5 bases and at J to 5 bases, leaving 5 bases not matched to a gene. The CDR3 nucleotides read TGTGCCAGCAGCCTTGACAGGGAGTATGGCTACACCTTC. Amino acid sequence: CASSLDREYGYTF.

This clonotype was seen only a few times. The CDR3 coding sequence is TGTGCCACCAGTGACTCCGACAGGGTTAGCCACGAGCAGTACTTC. This gives the protein CATSDSDRVSHEQYF. The chain has TRBV24-1 and TRBJ2-7; 7 bases are a match to TRBD1. This CDR3 is built from 15 residues. Germline-derived CDR1 and CDR2 are KGHDR and SFDVKD. The V and J ends lost 4 bases and 5 bases, in that order; junction bases with no gene match: 10.

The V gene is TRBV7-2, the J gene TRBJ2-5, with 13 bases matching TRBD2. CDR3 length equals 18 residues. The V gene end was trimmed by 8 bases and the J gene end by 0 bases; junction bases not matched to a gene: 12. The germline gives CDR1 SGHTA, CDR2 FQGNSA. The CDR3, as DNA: TGTGCCAGCGGGCCTCCCTTGGGACTAGCGGGATACCAAGAGACCCAGTACTTC. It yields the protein CASGPPLGLAGYQETQYF.

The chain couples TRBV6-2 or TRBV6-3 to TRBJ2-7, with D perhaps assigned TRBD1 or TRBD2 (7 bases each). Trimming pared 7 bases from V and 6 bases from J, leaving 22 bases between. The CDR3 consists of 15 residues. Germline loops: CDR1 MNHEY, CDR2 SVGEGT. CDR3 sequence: CASTEGGTVDREQYF. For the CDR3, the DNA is TGTGCCAGCACCGAGGGGGGGACAGTAGATCGCGAGCAGTACTTC.

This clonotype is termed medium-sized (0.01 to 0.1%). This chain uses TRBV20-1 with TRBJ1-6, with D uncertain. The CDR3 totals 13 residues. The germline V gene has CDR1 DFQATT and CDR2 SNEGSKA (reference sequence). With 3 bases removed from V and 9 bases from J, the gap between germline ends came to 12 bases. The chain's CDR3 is CSARAVGGSPLHF. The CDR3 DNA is TGCAGTGCTAGGGCAGTAGGTGGTTCACCCCTCCACTTT.

This CDR3 is CASSMQTGNQPQHF. The CDR3 nucleotides read TGTGCCAGTAGTATGCAGACAGGCAATCAGCCCCAGCATTTT. V is TRBV19 and J is TRBJ1-5, with D perhaps matching TRBD1 (5 bases). The length of the CDR3 is 14 residues. V lost 3 bases to trimming and J lost 2 bases, with 8 bases between them. The germline gives CDR1 LNHDA, CDR2 SQIVND (reference sequence).

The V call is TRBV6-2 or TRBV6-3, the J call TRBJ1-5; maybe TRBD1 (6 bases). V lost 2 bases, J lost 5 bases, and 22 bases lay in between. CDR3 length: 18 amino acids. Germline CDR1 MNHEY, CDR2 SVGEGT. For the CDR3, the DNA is TGTGCCAGCAGTTACGATCAGGGGTCTTGGGATGCCGATCAGCCCCAGCATTTT. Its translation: CASSYDQGSWDADQPQHF.

The DNA for the CDR3 is TGTGCCACCAGTGATCGGACTAGCGGGAGTTTGAATGAGCAGTTCTTC. Translated: CATSDRTSGSLNEQFF. V is TRBV24-1 and J is TRBJ2-1; 13 bases agree with TRBD2. The V gene end was trimmed by 3 bases and the J gene end by 7 bases; junction bases not matched to a gene: 5. There are 16 residues in the CDR3. Per germline, CDR1 KGHDR and CDR2 SFDVKD.

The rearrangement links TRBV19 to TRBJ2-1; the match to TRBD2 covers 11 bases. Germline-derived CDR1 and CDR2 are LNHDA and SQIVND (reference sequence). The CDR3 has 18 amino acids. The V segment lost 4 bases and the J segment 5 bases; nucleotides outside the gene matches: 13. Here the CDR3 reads CASSTTRLGLAEDNEQFF. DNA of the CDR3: TGTGCCAGTAGTACCACAAGACTGGGACTAGCGGAGGACAATGAGCAGTTCTTC.

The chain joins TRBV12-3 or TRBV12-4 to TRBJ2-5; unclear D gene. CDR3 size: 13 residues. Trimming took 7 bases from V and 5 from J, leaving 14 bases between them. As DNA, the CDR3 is TGTGCCAGCACGCCAACCCCGAGGGAGACCCAGTACTTC. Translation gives CASTPTPRETQYF.

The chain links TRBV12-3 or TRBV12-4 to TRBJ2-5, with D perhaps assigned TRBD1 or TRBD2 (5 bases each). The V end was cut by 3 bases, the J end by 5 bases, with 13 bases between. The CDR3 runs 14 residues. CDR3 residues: CASSFEGRRETQYF. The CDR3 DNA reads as TGTGCCAGCAGTTTCGAGGGACGAAGGGAGACCCAGTACTTC.

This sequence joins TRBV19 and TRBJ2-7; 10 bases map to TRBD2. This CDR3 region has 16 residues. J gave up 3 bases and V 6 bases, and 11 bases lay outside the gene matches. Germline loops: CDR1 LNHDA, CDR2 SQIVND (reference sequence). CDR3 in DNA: TGTGCCAGTAGCCCATTCGGCCTAGCGGGAGACTACGAGCAGTACTTC. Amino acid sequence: CASSPFGLAGDYEQYF.

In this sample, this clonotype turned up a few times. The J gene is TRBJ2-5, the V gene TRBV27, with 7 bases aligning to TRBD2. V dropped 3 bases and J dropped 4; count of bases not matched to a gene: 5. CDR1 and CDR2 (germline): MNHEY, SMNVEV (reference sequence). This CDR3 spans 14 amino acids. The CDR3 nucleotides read TGTGCCAGCAGTTTTTGGGGGGGAGTAGAGACCCAGTACTTC. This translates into CASSFWGGVETQYF.

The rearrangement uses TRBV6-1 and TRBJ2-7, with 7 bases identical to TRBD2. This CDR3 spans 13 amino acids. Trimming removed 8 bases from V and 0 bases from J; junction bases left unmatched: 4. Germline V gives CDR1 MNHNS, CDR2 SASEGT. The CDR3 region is CASSRDYSYEQYF. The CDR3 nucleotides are TGTGCCAGCTCCCGGGACTACTCCTACGAGCAGTACTTC.

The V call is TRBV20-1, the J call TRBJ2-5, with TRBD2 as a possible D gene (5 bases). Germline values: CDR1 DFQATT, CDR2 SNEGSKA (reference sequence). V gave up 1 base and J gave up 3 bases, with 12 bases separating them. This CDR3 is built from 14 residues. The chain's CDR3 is CSARGRFGKETQYF. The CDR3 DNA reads TGCAGTGCTAGAGGGAGGTTCGGGAAAGAGACCCAGTACTTC.

The chain's CDR3 is CATTKTGMNTEAFF. The CDR3 DNA reads as TGTGCCACCACCAAGACAGGGATGAACACTGAAGCTTTCTTT. This chain uses TRBV2 with TRBJ1-1, with TRBD1 identical over 7 bases. Trimming removed 10 bases from V and 0 bases from J; junction bases left unmatched: 8. The CDR3 has 14 amino acids. CDR1 is SNHLY, CDR2 FYNNEI, per germline.

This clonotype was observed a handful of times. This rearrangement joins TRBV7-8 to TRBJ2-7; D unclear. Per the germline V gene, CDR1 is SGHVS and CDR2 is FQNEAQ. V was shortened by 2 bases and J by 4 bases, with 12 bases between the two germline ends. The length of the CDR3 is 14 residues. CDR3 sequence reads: CASSLSGTFYEQYF. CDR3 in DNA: TGTGCCAGCAGCTTATCTGGTACCTTTTACGAGCAGTACTTC. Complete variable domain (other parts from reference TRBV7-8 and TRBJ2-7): GAGVSQSPRYKVAKRGQDVALRCDPISGHVSLFWYQQALGQGPEFLTYFQNEAQLDKSGLPSDRFFAERPEGSVSTLKIQRTQQEDSAVYLCASSLSGTFYEQYFGPGTRLTVT.

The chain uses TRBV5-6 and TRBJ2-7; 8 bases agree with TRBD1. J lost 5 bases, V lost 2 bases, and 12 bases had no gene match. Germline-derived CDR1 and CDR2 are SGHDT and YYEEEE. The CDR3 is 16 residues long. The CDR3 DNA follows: TGTGCCAGCAGCTTCGATATACGCAGGGGGCTTCACGAGCAGTACTTC. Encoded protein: CASSFDIRRGLHEQYF. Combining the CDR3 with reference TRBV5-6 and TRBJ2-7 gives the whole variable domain DAGVTQSPTHLIKTRGQQVTLRCSPKSGHDTVSWYQQALGQGPQFIFQYYEEEERQRGNFPDRFSGHQFPNYSSELNVNALLLGDSALYLCASSFDIRRGLHEQYFGPGTRLTVT.

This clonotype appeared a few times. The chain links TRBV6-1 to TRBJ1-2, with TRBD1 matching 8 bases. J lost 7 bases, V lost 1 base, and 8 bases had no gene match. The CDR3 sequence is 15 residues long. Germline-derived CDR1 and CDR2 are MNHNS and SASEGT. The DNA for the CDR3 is TGTGCCAGCAGTGAAGTGCAGGGGGCGCCTTTTGGCTACACCTTC. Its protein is CASSEVQGAPFGYTF.

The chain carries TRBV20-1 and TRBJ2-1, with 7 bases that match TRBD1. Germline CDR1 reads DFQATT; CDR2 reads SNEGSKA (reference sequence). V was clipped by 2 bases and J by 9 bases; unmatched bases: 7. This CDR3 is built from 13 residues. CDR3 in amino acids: CSARPTGEGEQFF. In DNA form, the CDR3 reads TGCAGTGCTAGACCCACAGGGGAAGGTGAGCAGTTCTTC.

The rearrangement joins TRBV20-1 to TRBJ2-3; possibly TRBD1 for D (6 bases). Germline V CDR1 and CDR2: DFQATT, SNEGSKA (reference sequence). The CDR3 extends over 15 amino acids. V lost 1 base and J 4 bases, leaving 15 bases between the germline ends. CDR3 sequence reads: CSARGWGQLADTQYF. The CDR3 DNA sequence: TGCAGTGCTAGAGGGTGGGGGCAGTTGGCAGATACGCAGTATTTT.

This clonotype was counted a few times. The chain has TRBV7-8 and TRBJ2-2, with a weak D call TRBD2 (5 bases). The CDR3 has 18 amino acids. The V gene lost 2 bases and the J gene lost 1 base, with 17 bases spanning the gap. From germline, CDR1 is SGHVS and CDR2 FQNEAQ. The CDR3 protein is CASSLLWRAEMNTGELFF. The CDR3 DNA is TGTGCCAGCAGCTTACTATGGAGAGCGGAGATGAACACCGGGGAGCTGTTTTTT.

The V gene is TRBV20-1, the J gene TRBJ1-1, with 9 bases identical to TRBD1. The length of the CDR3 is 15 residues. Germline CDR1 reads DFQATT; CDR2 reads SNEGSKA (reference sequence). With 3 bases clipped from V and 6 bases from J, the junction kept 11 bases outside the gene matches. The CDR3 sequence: CSASDSGTGSSEAFF. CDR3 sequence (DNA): TGCAGTGCTAGTGATTCCGGGACAGGGTCGTCTGAAGCTTTCTTT.

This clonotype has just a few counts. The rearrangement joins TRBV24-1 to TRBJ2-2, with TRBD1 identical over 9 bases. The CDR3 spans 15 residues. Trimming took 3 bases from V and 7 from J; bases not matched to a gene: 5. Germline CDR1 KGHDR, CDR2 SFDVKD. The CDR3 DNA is TGTGCCACCAGTGATCCGGGACAGGGTATCGGGGAGCTGTTTTTT. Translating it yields CATSDPGQGIGELFF.